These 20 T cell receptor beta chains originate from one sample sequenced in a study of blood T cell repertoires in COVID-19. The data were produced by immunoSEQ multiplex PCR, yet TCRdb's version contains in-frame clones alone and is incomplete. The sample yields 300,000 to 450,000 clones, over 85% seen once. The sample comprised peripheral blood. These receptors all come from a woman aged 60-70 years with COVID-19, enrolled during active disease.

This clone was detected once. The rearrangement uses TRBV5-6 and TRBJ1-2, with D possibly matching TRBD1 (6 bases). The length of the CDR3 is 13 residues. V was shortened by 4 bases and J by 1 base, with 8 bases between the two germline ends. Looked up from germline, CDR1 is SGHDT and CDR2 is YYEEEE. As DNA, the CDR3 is TGTGCCAGCAGCCCACAGGGTAACTATGGCTACACCTTC. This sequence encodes CASSPQGNYGYTF.

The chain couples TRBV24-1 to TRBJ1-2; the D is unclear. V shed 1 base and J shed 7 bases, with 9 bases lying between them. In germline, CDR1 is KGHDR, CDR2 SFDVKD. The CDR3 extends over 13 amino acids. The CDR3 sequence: CATSDFLEGGYTF. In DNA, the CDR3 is TGTGCCACCAGTGATTTTCTAGAGGGTGGCTACACCTTC.

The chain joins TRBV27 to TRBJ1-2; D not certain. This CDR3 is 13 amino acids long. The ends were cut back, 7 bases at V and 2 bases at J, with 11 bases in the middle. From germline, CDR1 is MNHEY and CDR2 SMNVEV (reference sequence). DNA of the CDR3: TGTGCCAGCACCCCTGGAGGAAACTATGGCTACACCTTC. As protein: CASTPGGNYGYTF.

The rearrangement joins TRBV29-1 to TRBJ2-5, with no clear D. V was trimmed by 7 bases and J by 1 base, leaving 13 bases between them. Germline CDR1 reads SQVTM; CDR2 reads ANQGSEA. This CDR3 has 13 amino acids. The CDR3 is CSAQRSIQETQYF. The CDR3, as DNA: TGCAGCGCCCAGAGGAGTATCCAAGAGACCCAGTACTTC.

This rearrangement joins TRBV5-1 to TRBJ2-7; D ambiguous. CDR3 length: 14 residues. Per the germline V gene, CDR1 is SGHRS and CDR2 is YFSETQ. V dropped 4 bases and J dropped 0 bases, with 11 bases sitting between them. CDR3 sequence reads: CASSPTISSYEQYF. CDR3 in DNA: TGCGCCAGCAGCCCCACGATCAGCTCCTACGAGCAGTACTTC.

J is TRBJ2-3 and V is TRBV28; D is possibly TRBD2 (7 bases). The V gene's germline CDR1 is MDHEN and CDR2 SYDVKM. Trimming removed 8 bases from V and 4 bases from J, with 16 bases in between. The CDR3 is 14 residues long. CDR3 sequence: CASFRGGRSDTQYF. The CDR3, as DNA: TGTGCCAGCTTTAGGGGGGGGCGTTCAGATACGCAGTATTTT. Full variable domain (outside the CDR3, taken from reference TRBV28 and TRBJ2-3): DVKVTQSSRYLVKRTGEKVFLECVQDMDHENMFWYRQDPGLGLRLIYFSYDVKMKEKGDIPEGYSVSREKKERFSLILESASTNQTSMYLCASFRGGRSDTQYFGPGTRLTVL.

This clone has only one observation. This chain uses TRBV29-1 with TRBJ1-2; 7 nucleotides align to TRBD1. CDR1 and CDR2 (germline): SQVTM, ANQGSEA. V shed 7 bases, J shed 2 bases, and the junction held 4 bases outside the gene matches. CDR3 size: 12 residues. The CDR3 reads CSGTDRNYGYTF. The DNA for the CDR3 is TGCAGCGGGACGGACAGGAACTATGGCTACACCTTC.

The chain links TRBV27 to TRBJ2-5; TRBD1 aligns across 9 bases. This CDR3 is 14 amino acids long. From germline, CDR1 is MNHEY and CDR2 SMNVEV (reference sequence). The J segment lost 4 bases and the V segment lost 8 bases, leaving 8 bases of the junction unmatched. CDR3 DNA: TGTGCCAGCCGACGACAGGGGGGGGGAGAGACCCAGTACTTC. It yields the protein CASRRQGGGETQYF.

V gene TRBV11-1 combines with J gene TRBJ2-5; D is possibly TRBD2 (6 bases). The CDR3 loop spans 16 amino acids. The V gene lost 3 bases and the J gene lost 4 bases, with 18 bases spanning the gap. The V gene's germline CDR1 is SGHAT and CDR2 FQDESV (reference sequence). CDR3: CASSLPLTAGRETQYF. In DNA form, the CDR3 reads TGTGCCAGCAGCTTGCCCCTGACAGCGGGCCGAGAGACCCAGTACTTC.

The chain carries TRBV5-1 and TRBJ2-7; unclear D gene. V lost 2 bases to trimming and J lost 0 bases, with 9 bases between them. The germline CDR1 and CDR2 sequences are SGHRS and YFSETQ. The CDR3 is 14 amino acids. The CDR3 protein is CASSFEAASYEQYF. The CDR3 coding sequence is TGCGCCAGCAGCTTCGAGGCAGCCTCCTACGAGCAGTACTTC.

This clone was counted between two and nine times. The CDR3, as DNA: TGTGCCAGTAGTAGCGGGAGCAATCAGCCCCAGCATTTT. Protein product: CASSSGSNQPQHF. This chain joins TRBV19 and TRBJ1-5; D is unclear. This CDR3 is built from 13 residues. V shed 4 bases and J shed 1 base, with 5 bases lying between them. The germline V gene encodes CDR1 LNHDA and CDR2 SQIVND (reference sequence). The variable domain in full, with the rest retrieved from reference TRBV19 and TRBJ1-5, is DGGITQSPKYLFRKEGQNVTLSCEQNLNHDAMYWYRQDPGQGLRLIYYSQIVNDFQKGDIAEGYSVSREKKESFPLTVTSAQKNPTAFYLCASSSGSNQPQHFGDGTRLSIL.

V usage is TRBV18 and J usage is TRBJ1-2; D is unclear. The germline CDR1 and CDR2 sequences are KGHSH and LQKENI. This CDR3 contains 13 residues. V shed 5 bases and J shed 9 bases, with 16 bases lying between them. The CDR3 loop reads CASSETREGSYTF. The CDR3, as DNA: TGTGCCAGCTCAGAAACACGTGAGGGAAGCTACACCTTC.

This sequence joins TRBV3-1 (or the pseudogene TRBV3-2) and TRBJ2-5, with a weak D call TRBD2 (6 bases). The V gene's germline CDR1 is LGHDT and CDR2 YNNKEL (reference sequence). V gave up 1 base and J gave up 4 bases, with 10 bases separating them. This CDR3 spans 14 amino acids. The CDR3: CASSQGDFGETQYF. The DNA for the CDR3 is TGTGCCAGCAGCCAAGGGGACTTTGGAGAGACCCAGTACTTC.

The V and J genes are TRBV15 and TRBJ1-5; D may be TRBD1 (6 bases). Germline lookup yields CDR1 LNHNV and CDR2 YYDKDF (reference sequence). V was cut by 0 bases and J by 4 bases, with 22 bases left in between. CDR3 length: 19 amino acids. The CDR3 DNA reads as TGTGCCACCAGCAGAGATGGGCGAGGGGGGGCGCAATGGAATCAGCCCCAGCATTTT. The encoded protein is CATSRDGRGGAQWNQPQHF.

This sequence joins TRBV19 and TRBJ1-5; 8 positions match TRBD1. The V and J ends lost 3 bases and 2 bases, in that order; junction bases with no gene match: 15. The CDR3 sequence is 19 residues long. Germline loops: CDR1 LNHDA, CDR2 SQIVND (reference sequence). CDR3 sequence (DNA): TGTGCCAGTAGTATCTTTCTGGACAGGGTAAGGGTAGGCAATCAGCCCCAGCATTTT. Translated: CASSIFLDRVRVGNQPQHF.

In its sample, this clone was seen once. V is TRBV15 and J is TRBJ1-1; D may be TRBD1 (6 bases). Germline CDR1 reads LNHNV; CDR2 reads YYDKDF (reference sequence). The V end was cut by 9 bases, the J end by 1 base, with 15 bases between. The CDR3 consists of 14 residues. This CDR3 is CATTFGGQNTEAFF. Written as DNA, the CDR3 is TGTGCCACAACCTTTGGGGGACAGAACACTGAAGCTTTCTTT. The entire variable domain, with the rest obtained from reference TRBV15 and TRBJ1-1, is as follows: DAMVIQNPRYQVTQFGKPVTLSCSQTLNHNVMYWYQQKSSQAPKLLFHYYDKDFNNEADTPDNFQSRRPNTSFCFLDIRSPGLGDTAMYLCATTFGGQNTEAFFGQGTRLTVV.

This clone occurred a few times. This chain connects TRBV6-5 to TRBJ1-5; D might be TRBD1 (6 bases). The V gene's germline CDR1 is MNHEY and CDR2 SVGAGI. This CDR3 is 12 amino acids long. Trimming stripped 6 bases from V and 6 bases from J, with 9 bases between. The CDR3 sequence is CASSTGRQPQHF. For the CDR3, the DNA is TGTGCCAGCAGCACAGGGCGTCAGCCCCAGCATTTT.

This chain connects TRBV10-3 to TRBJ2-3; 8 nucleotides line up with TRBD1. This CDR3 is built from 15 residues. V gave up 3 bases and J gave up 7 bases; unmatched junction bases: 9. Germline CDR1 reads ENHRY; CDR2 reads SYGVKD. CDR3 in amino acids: CAISDPDRDRNTQYF. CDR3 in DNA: TGTGCCATCAGTGATCCGGACAGGGACCGTAATACGCAGTATTTT.

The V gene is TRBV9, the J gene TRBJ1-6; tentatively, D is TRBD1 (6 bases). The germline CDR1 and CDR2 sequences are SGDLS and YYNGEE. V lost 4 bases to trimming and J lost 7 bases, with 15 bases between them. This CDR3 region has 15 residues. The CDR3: CASSSTGWSNSPLHF. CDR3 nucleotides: TGTGCCAGCAGCTCGACAGGATGGTCAAATTCACCCCTCCACTTT.

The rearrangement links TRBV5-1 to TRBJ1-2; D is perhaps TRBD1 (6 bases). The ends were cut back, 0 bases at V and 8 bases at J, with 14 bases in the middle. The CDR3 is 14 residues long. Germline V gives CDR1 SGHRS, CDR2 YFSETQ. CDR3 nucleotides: TGCGCCAGCAGCTTGGTAGTAGGGGACAAGGGCTACACCTTC. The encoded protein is CASSLVVGDKGYTF.